The 23 T cell receptor beta chains given below trace back to one sample, sequenced in a study of identical twins. TCRdb re-called the 5' RACE reads with MiXCR, one entry per CDR3 protein. The top ten clones hold more than 1.5% of a sample with about 200,000 distinct CDR3 sequences, under 10% of them seen once. These data were also filed under a second study, of yellow fever vaccine responses in identical twins.

The specimen was memory (CD45RO+) T cells sorted from blood. These receptor sequences come from a woman under 30 in good health.

This clonotype occurred a few times. This chain uses TRBV27 with TRBJ1-2; a possible D gene is TRBD1 (6 bases). Trimming shortened V by 6 bases and J by 7 bases, and 21 bases separated the two germline ends. The CDR3 runs 15 residues. Germline CDR1 is MNHEY and CDR2 is SMNVEV (reference sequence). The DNA for the CDR3 is TGTGCCAGCAGCCAGAGGGACACCGGGTATAGTGGCTACACCTTC. This translates into CASSQRDTGYSGYTF.

The chain joins TRBV7-2 to TRBJ2-1; 11 nucleotides align to TRBD2. This CDR3 is 17 amino acids long. Germline CDR1 is SGHTA and CDR2 is FQGNSA. With V trimmed by 1 base and J by 7 bases, 9 bases remained unmatched. Written as DNA, the CDR3 is TGTGCCAGCAGCTTAGTACTTACTAGCGGGGGTCTGAATGAGCAGTTCTTC. It encodes CASSLVLTSGGLNEQFF.

Ten or more counts support this clonotype. The chain recombines TRBV5-1 with TRBJ2-1; tentatively, D is TRBD2 (6 bases). Germline-derived CDR1 and CDR2 are SGHRS and YFSETQ. CDR3 length: 13 residues. V lost 4 bases and J 12 bases, leaving 17 bases between the germline ends. DNA for the CDR3: TGCGCCAGCAGCGGGGACTTTACAATGAGGCAGTTCTTC. Translating gives CASSGDFTMRQFF.

The chain joins TRBV20-1 to TRBJ2-7, with TRBD2 matching over 10 bases. Trimming took 2 bases from V and 4 from J; bases not matched to a gene: 20. The CDR3 sequence is 19 residues long. Germline values: CDR1 DFQATT, CDR2 SNEGSKA (reference sequence). This CDR3 reads CSARRVIWASGRRIYEQYF. In DNA, the CDR3 is TGCAGTGCTAGACGTGTGATATGGGCTAGCGGGAGAAGGATATACGAGCAGTACTTC.

This clonotype was seen repeatedly, ten times or more. V is TRBV5-1 and J is TRBJ2-7, with D hard to call. The CDR3 has 14 residues. The germline CDR1 and CDR2 sequences are SGHRS and YFSETQ. V was cut by 3 bases and J by 2 bases, with 12 bases left in between. In DNA, the CDR3 is TGCGCCAGCAGCTCAACCCGACGGACCTACGAGCAGTACTTC. This translates into CASSSTRRTYEQYF. Full variable domain (missing parts from reference TRBV5-1 and TRBJ2-7): KAGVTQTPRYLIKTRGQQVTLSCSPISGHRSVSWYQQTPGQGLQFLFEYFSETQRNKGNFPGRFSGRQFSNSRSEMNVSTLELGDSALYLCASSSTRRTYEQYFGPGTRLTVT.

This clonotype was seen ten or more times. The chain links TRBV7-2 to TRBJ2-5; D gene unclear. The CDR3 contains 13 residues. Trimming pared 2 bases from V and 5 bases from J, leaving 9 bases between. Germline lookup yields CDR1 SGHTA and CDR2 FQGNSA. The CDR3 DNA follows: TGTGCCAGCAGCTTATGGCAGGCGGAGACCCAGTACTTC. Its protein product is CASSLWQAETQYF.

The V call is TRBV29-1, the J call TRBJ2-3; 12 bases agree with TRBD2. The CDR3 length is 14 residues. Germline-derived CDR1 and CDR2 are SQVTM and ANQGSEA. The J segment lost 7 bases and the V segment lost 4 bases, leaving 6 bases of the junction unmatched. The CDR3 reads CSVVSSGGANTQYF. DNA for the CDR3: TGCAGCGTTGTCTCTAGCGGGGGGGCGAATACGCAGTATTTT.

The genes are TRBV20-1 and TRBJ2-4, with 9 bases that match TRBD2. The trim removed 3 bases at V and 8 bases at J, leaving 8 bases unmatched. The length of the CDR3 is 14 residues. Germline V gene sequence: CDR1 DFQATT, CDR2 SNEGSKA (reference sequence). CDR3 protein: CSASPSGRIDIQYF. CDR3 bases: TGCAGTGCTAGTCCCAGCGGGAGGATCGACATTCAGTACTTC.

This clonotype was seen ten or more times. V is TRBV12-3 or TRBV12-4 and J is TRBJ2-7; possible D gene TRBD1, 8 bases. The CDR3 runs 14 residues. Trimming cost V 0 bases and J 6 bases, with 12 bases left between them. CDR3 protein: CASSLAGGTGEQYF. The CDR3 nucleotides are TGTGCCAGCAGTTTAGCGGGAGGGACAGGCGAGCAGTACTTC.

This clonotype was seen a few times. The chain has TRBV11-1 and TRBJ2-1; TRBD2 aligns across 8 bases. CDR3 length equals 13 residues. Germline V lookup: CDR1 SGHAT, CDR2 FQDESV (reference sequence). Losses at the gene ends were 5 bases for V and 7 bases for J; bases not matched to a gene: 4. CDR3 sequence: CASSVSGTNEQFF. The CDR3 region has the DNA TGTGCCAGCAGCGTTAGCGGGACGAATGAGCAGTTCTTC.

The J gene is TRBJ2-3, the V gene TRBV11-2, with 12 bases identical to TRBD2. After removal of 3 bases from V and 2 bases from J, the junction contained 9 bases not matched to a gene. CDR1 is SGHAT, CDR2 FQNNGV, per germline. This CDR3 has 18 amino acids. The CDR3 nucleotides read TGTGCCAGCAGCTTCCGGTCGCCTAGCGGGAGGGACACAGATACGCAGTATTTT. Protein: CASSFRSPSGRDTDTQYF.

This clonotype occurred a few times. CDR3 amino acids: CASSLPGLYEQYF. CDR3 DNA sequence: TGTGCCAGCAGCTTACCGGGACTTTACGAGCAGTACTTC. The rearrangement links TRBV11-2 to TRBJ2-7; tentatively, D is TRBD2 (6 bases). Germline CDR1 is SGHAT and CDR2 is FQNNGV. Trimming left V 2 bases short and J 4 bases short, with 9 bases between. The CDR3 has 13 amino acids.

This chain links TRBV6-1 with TRBJ2-5, with D possibly matching TRBD2 (6 bases). Trimming took 8 bases from V and 3 from J, leaving 16 bases between them. The CDR3 sequence is 14 residues long. Germline CDR1 and CDR2: MNHNS and SASEGT. CDR3 residues: CASYLAAREETQYF. In DNA, the CDR3 is TGTGCCAGCTACTTAGCGGCCCGCGAAGAGACCCAGTACTTC.

This clonotype appeared many times. This rearrangement joins TRBV29-1 to TRBJ2-7, with TRBD1 matching 9 bases. This CDR3 spans 13 amino acids. Trimming removed 6 bases from V and 2 bases from J; junction bases left unmatched: 5. CDR1 and CDR2 from the germline V gene are SQVTM and ANQGSEA. CDR3 sequence: CSVRTGVAYEQYF. The CDR3 coding sequence is TGCAGCGTCCGGACAGGGGTGGCCTACGAGCAGTACTTC.

This clonotype was seen only a few times. V and J are TRBV20-1 and TRBJ2-3; 7 nucleotides match TRBD2. The V segment lost 4 bases and the J segment 3 bases; nucleotides outside the gene matches: 7. The CDR3 loop spans 14 amino acids. The V gene's germline CDR1 is DFQATT and CDR2 SNEGSKA (reference sequence). CDR3 sequence: CSAKGPAGTDTQYF. The CDR3 DNA sequence: TGCAGTGCTAAAGGCCCAGCGGGAACAGATACGCAGTATTTT.

This clonotype occurred many times. The chain couples TRBV20-1 to TRBJ1-3, with D tentatively TRBD1 (5 bases). The CDR3 contains 15 residues. Trimming removed 5 bases at V and 0 bases at J, with 14 bases between. The germline V gene encodes CDR1 DFQATT and CDR2 SNEGSKA (reference sequence). CDR3 sequence reads: CSAGGTLSSGNTIYF. DNA for the CDR3: TGCAGTGCTGGAGGGACTTTGAGCTCTGGAAACACCATATATTTT.

V gene TRBV20-1 combines with J gene TRBJ2-5, with D unclear. Germline CDR1 DFQATT, CDR2 SNEGSKA (reference sequence). This CDR3 is 13 amino acids long. The V end lost 7 bases, the J end lost 0 bases, and 12 bases lay between the germline ends. The CDR3, as DNA: TGCAGTGTGACCCTGGGATACCAAGAGACCCAGTACTTC. Translating it yields CSVTLGYQETQYF.

This clonotype was detected a few times. This chain joins TRBV11-2 and TRBJ2-3; D remains unclear. Germline lookup yields CDR1 SGHAT and CDR2 FQNNGV. The CDR3 covers 14 residues. V shed 1 base and J shed 6 bases, with 11 bases lying between them. CDR3 bases: TGTGCCAGCAGCTTAGTTGGCCCGAGGGATACGCAGTATTTT. It specifies CASSLVGPRDTQYF.

This clonotype is labeled medium-sized. The CDR3 spells CASSQTGTGLSEQFF. The CDR3 DNA is TGCGCCAGCAGCCAGACCGGGACTGGTCTCTCTGAGCAGTTCTTC. The J gene is TRBJ2-1, the V gene TRBV4-1; D may be TRBD2 (6 bases). Germline V gives CDR1 MGHRA, CDR2 YSYEKL. This CDR3 has 15 residues. V was clipped by 3 bases and J by 9 bases, with 18 bases between them.

This clonotype showed up many times. This chain links TRBV10-3 with TRBJ2-5; no clear D gene. This CDR3 is built from 15 residues. Germline V gene lookup returns CDR1 ENHRY and CDR2 SYGVKD. The germline V and J ends were trimmed by 5 bases and 2 bases, with 15 bases remaining between them. The CDR3: CAISPQAERQETQYF. The CDR3 DNA reads TGTGCCATCAGTCCGCAGGCGGAACGACAAGAGACCCAGTACTTC.

This clonotype turned up a few times. The gene calls are TRBV12-3 or TRBV12-4 and TRBJ1-6; D gene unclear. The CDR3 runs to 14 residues. Trimming cost V 5 bases and J 6 bases, with 11 bases left between them. CDR3 in amino acids: CASSIKSLNSPLHF. CDR3 DNA sequence: TGTGCCAGCAGTATCAAGTCACTTAATTCACCCCTCCACTTT.

This clonotype was recorded at least ten times. This chain joins TRBV10-3 and TRBJ1-5, with a tentative D call TRBD1 (5 bases). Trimming cost V 0 bases and J 0 bases, with 6 bases left between them. Germline loops: CDR1 ENHRY, CDR2 SYGVKD. The CDR3 has 15 residues. The CDR3 nucleotides are TGTGCCATCAGTGAGTCGGGGCATAGCAATCAGCCCCAGCATTTT. Translation gives CAISESGHSNQPQHF.

This clonotype was observed a few times. This sequence joins TRBV20-1 and TRBJ1-3; no clear D gene. V gave up 3 bases and J gave up 0 bases, with 15 bases separating them. Germline CDR1 reads DFQATT; CDR2 reads SNEGSKA (reference sequence). The CDR3 extends over 16 amino acids. The CDR3 nucleotides read TGCAGTGCTAGCCCCCTCGCGGCCAGCTCTGGAAACACCATATATTTT. Translation gives CSASPLAASSGNTIYF.